These T cell receptor beta chains were read from a single sample in a study of blood T cell repertoires in COVID-19. The method was immunoSEQ multiplex PCR; TCRdb's version includes in-frame clones alone and lacks a portion of them. This table has about 120,000 clones, about 70% appearing once. Source material: peripheral blood. These TCRs come from a woman aged 55-70 years with acute or convalescent COVID-19. Each CDR3 is given with its conserved first and last residue. Each record gives: J gene, V gene, D gene, clone size, CDR3 protein, CDR3 DNA. A D gene is named only where the DNA matches it firmly. Clone size is stated in some rows and not others, as once, few, many or a class when expanded.

>TRBJ1-1|TRBV6-5|NA|NA
CASGDTEAFF
TGTGCTTCGGGGGACACTGAAGCTTTCTTT
>TRBJ1-5|TRBV30|NA|NA
CAWSPRAGAFRNQPQHF
TGTGCCTGGAGCCCGAGGGCAGGGGCCTTTCGCAATCAGCCCCAGCATTTT
>TRBJ1-2|TRBV28|TRBD1|NA
CASTTATGNYGYTF
TGTGCCAGCACTACGGCGACAGGGAACTATGGCTACACCTTC
>TRBJ2-1|TRBV6-5|TRBD2|NA
CASRLGTSGGAEQFF
TGTGCCAGCAGGCTCGGGACTAGCGGGGGGGCGGAGCAGTTCTTC
>TRBJ2-7|TRBV27|TRBD1|NA
CASRRTGVSYEQYF
TGTGCCAGCAGGCGGACAGGGGTCTCCTACGAGCAGTACTTC
>TRBJ1-1|TRBV5-1|NA|NA
CASTPSRNTEAFF
TGCGCCAGCACGCCTTCCAGAAACACTGAAGCTTTCTTT
>TRBJ1-2|TRBV3-1/TRBV3-2|TRBD1|NA
CASSQVTGGGYTF
TGTGCCAGCAGCCAAGTTACAGGGGGAGGCTACACCTTC
>TRBJ2-1|TRBV3-1/TRBV3-2|NA|NA
CASSQVSEQFF
TGTGCCAGCAGCCAAGTTAGTGAGCAGTTCTTC
>TRBJ2-1|TRBV15|NA|NA
CATSRVGEQFF
TGTGCCACCAGCAGAGTCGGTGAGCAGTTCTTC
>TRBJ1-3|TRBV11-2|NA|few
CASSSSTGGNTIYF
TGTGCCAGCAGCTCTTCAACCGGGGGAAACACCATATATTTT
>TRBJ1-3|TRBV6-5|TRBD1|NA
CASSSDRGGGNTIYF
TGTGCCAGCAGTTCCGACAGGGGAGGTGGAAACACCATATATTTT
>TRBJ2-1|TRBV27|TRBD1|few
CASSRGQVSGNEQFF
TGTGCCAGCAGTAGGGGACAGGTTAGCGGCAATGAGCAGTTCTTC
>TRBJ1-3|TRBV7-2|NA|NA
CASSSPSAFGGNTIYF
TGTGCCAGCAGCTCCCCTTCCGCGTTCGGGGGAAACACCATATATTTT
>TRBJ2-1|TRBV7-2|NA|NA
CASSFRVVYNEQFF
TGTGCCAGCAGCTTCAGGGTCGTCTACAATGAGCAGTTCTTC
>TRBJ1-5|TRBV2|NA|once
CASGALSAQHF
TGTGCCAGCGGGGCGCTCTCAGCCCAGCATTTT
>TRBJ1-3|TRBV4-1|NA|NA
CASSQVGLSGNTIYF
TGCGCCAGCAGCCAAGTGGGCCTCTCTGGAAACACCATATATTTT
>TRBJ1-1|TRBV15|TRBD1|NA
CATSRGGTGATEAFF
TGTGCCACCAGCAGAGGGGGGACAGGGGCCACTGAAGCTTTCTTT
>TRBJ2-4|TRBV5-1|TRBD2|NA
CASSLIAGGPGAKNIQYF
TGCGCCAGCAGCTTGATAGCGGGGGGGCCGGGGGCCAAAAACATTCAGTACTTC
>TRBJ1-6|TRBV7-9|TRBD1|NA
CASSSTTGQGYSPLHF
TGTGCCAGCAGCTCAACTACGGGACAGGGATATTCACCCCTCCACTTT
>TRBJ1-4|TRBV18|TRBD1|once
CASSPGTGFRATNEKLFF
TGTGCCAGCTCACCAGGGACAGGGTTCAGAGCAACTAATGAAAAACTGTTTTTT
>TRBJ1-3|TRBV6-6|NA|NA
CASTAGNTIYF
TGTGCCAGCACCGCCGGGAACACCATATATTTT
>TRBJ1-2|TRBV2|NA|few
CASSSDPRDGYTF
TGTGCCAGCAGCTCCGACCCCAGGGATGGCTACACCTTC
>TRBJ1-5|TRBV2|NA|many
CASSVDSGKSGNQPQHF
TGTGCCAGCAGTGTGGATTCTGGCAAGTCGGGAAATCAGCCCCAGCATTTT
>TRBJ2-7|TRBV11-2|TRBD2|NA
CASSFGGMGYF
TGTGCCAGCAGTTTCGGGGGGATGGGGTACTTC
>TRBJ1-5|TRBV19|TRBD1|NA
CASTGQGVLYSNQPQHF
TGTGCCAGTACGGGACAGGGGGTTCTATATAGCAATCAGCCCCAGCATTTT
>TRBJ2-5|TRBV29-1|NA|NA
CSVEIRQGVRETQYF
TGCAGCGTTGAAATTCGGCAGGGCGTAAGGGAGACCCAGTACTTC
>TRBJ2-3|TRBV15|NA|NA
CATSSGGGNTQYF
TGTGCCACCAGCAGCGGTGGGGGGAATACGCAGTATTTT
>TRBJ1-1|TRBV24-1|NA|NA
CATSKLANTEAFF
TGTGCCACCAGTAAATTGGCGAACACTGAAGCTTTCTTT
>TRBJ1-1|TRBV28|NA|NA
CASSVPPHPSFLNTEAFF
TGTGCCAGCTCGGTTCCCCCCCACCCCTCTTTCCTGAACACTGAAGCTTTCTTT
>TRBJ1-2|TRBV4-2|NA|once
CASSQDRSRRESLPTF
TGTGCCAGCAGCCAAGATCGGTCCCGGAGGGAATCTCTTCCCACCTTC
>TRBJ2-2|TRBV6-1|NA|NA
CASSEARTVNTGELFF
TGTGCCAGCAGTGAAGCGAGGACAGTGAACACCGGGGAGCTGTTTTTT
>TRBJ2-1|TRBV5-1|TRBD2|NA
CASSFSGGPYNEQFF
TGCGCCAGCAGCTTTAGCGGGGGACCCTACAATGAGCAGTTCTTC
>TRBJ1-2|TRBV28|TRBD1|few
CASSLGQELYGYTF
TGTGCCAGCAGTTTAGGACAGGAGTTATATGGCTACACCTTC
>TRBJ1-1|TRBV18|NA|NA
CASSASPTANTEAFF
TGTGCCAGCTCAGCGTCTCCTACAGCGAACACTGAAGCTTTCTTT
>TRBJ1-1|TRBV4-1|NA|few
CASSQWTLPNTEAFF
TGCGCCAGCAGCCAATGGACACTACCGAACACTGAAGCTTTCTTT
>TRBJ1-2|TRBV5-6|TRBD1|NA
CASSLIGQGDNYGYTF
TGTGCCAGCAGTTTAATCGGACAGGGAGATAACTATGGCTACACCTTC
>TRBJ2-1|TRBV7-2|TRBD2|NA
CASSRTSGVLDEQFF
TGTGCCAGCAGCCGGACTAGCGGGGTATTGGATGAGCAGTTCTTC
>TRBJ2-7|TRBV7-2|TRBD2|NA
CASSKLAGNLYEQYF
TGTGCCAGCAGCAAACTAGCGGGGAACCTCTACGAGCAGTACTTC
>TRBJ2-7|TRBV7-9|NA|NA
CASSLAGLTSEQYF
TGTGCCAGCAGCTTGGCTGGACTAACTAGTGAGCAGTACTTC
>TRBJ2-1|TRBV5-1|TRBD2|NA
CASSYQRGGYNEQFF
TGCGCCAGCAGCTATCAGCGGGGGGGCTACAATGAGCAGTTCTTC
>TRBJ1-1|TRBV5-1|TRBD1|NA
CASTKQGAQTEAFF
TGCGCCAGCACCAAACAGGGGGCGCAGACTGAAGCTTTCTTT
>TRBJ1-1|TRBV7-2|NA|NA
CASSLDSGLTGAEAFF
TGTGCCAGCAGCTTAGATTCAGGCCTTACAGGCGCTGAAGCTTTCTTT
>TRBJ1-6|TRBV2|NA|NA
CASSVRGLYNSPLHF
TGTGCCAGCAGTGTCAGGGGTCTCTATAATTCACCCCTCCACTTT
>TRBJ2-1|TRBV7-2|TRBD2|once
CASSLVAGGHSYNEQFF
TGTGCCAGCAGCTTAGTAGCGGGGGGCCACAGTTACAATGAGCAGTTCTTC
>TRBJ2-1|TRBV11-1|NA|NA
CASRTGGFSYNEQFF
TGTGCCAGCAGAACGGGGGGCTTCTCCTACAATGAGCAGTTCTTC
>TRBJ2-7|TRBV7-2|TRBD2|few
CASSPRLAGNYEQYF
TGTGCCAGCAGCCCCCGACTAGCGGGGAACTACGAGCAGTACTTC
>TRBJ2-7|TRBV7-9|NA|NA
CASSLGEVGEQYF
TGTGCCAGCAGCTTAGGGGAGGTAGGCGAGCAGTACTTC
>TRBJ2-2|TRBV30|NA|NA
CAWSVTITGELFF
TGTGCCTGGAGTGTAACTATCACCGGGGAGCTGTTTTTT